The 26 T cell receptor beta chains reported below all come from one sample, sequenced in a study of T cell repertoires in cytomegalovirus infection (dated 2019 in TCRdb). Antigen specificity for these receptors is unknown. Sequenced on an Illumina HiSeq 1500. TCRdb ran its own pipeline on the public reads, namely fastp trimming at Q25 and MiXCR clone calling, and kept in-frame beta chains. A single entry per CDR3 protein holds the most common genes and DNA from its merged rows. The sample yields approximately 390,000 distinct CDR3 sequences; 34% were counted once. The leading ten clones occupy less than 15% of the sample. The treatment or condition label for this specimen denotes: in vitro stimulation with specific CMV peptide epitopes to enrich CMV-specific T cells. The starting material was cultured PBMCs, obtained from culture after CMV antigen stimulation. These TCRs come from a human donor in good health (CMV status not recorded). Some clones in this sample may be carry-over from other donors' samples.

This clonotype was seen just once. One base away lies a much larger clone, so this may be a sequencing read error. This sequence joins TRBV12-3 or TRBV12-4 and TRBJ1-6, with no clear D. This CDR3 has 15 residues. V lost 5 bases and J 4 bases, leaving 12 bases between the germline ends. For the CDR3, the DNA is TGTGCCAGCAGTCGAGAGACATGGTATAATTCACCCCTCCACTTT. Protein: CASSRETWYNSPLHF.

This clonotype was detected ten times or more. CDR3 sequence reads: CASSLWAPSEAAHEQFF. DNA of the CDR3: TGTGCCAGCAGTTTATGGGCACCTAGCGAAGCCGCCCATGAGCAGTTCTTC. The genes are TRBV28 and TRBJ2-1, with a possible D match to TRBD2 (6 bases). Germline values: CDR1 MDHEN, CDR2 SYDVKM. There are 17 residues in the CDR3. V was clipped by 0 bases and J by 8 bases, with 20 bases between them.

This clonotype occurred a few times. The rearrangement joins TRBV7-2 to TRBJ2-1, with 12 bases lining up with TRBD2. Germline trimming cut 5 bases from V and 3 bases from J; bases unmatched to any gene: 11. Germline values: CDR1 SGHTA, CDR2 FQGNSA. The CDR3 runs to 18 residues. The CDR3 here is CASSLSRTSGTGYNEQFF. In DNA, the CDR3 is TGTGCCAGCAGCCTGAGTAGGACTAGCGGGACGGGCTACAATGAGCAGTTCTTC.

This clonotype was observed a few times. This chain connects TRBV7-2 to TRBJ2-7; TRBD1 might be the D (5 bases). The germline gives CDR1 SGHTA, CDR2 FQGNSA. The CDR3 is 13 amino acids. V lost 0 bases, J lost 6 bases, and 9 bases lay in between. The CDR3 DNA reads as TGTGCCAGCAGCTTAGCGTTCCAGGGCGAGCAGTACGTC. Encoded protein: CASSLAFQGEQYV.

This clonotype was detected ten times or more. V usage is TRBV19 and J usage is TRBJ2-1; unclear D gene. The germline V gene encodes CDR1 LNHDA and CDR2 SQIVND (reference sequence). The CDR3 sequence is 12 residues long. The ends were cut back, 2 bases at V and 12 bases at J, with 11 bases in the middle. The CDR3 region is CASSISDSGQFF. CDR3 in DNA: TGTGCCAGTAGTATAAGTGACTCCGGGCAGTTCTTC.

This clonotype appeared a few times. This sequence joins TRBV20-1 and TRBJ1-4, with D perhaps TRBD1 (6 bases). Per the germline V gene, CDR1 is DFQATT and CDR2 is SNEGSKA (reference sequence). The germline V and J ends were trimmed by 6 bases and 7 bases, with 12 bases remaining between them. This CDR3 comprises 12 residues. For the CDR3, the DNA is TGCAGTGCCTCAGGGGTTGGTGAAAAACTGTTTTTT. This encodes CSASGVGEKLFF.

This clonotype was observed a single time. The chain combines TRBV6-6 with TRBJ1-5; maybe TRBD1 (5 bases). The CDR3 totals 17 residues. Germline V lookup: CDR1 MNHNY, CDR2 SVGAGI (reference sequence). The V end lost 2 bases, the J end lost 1 base, and 15 bases lay between the germline ends. For the CDR3, the DNA is TGTGCCAGCAGTTACGGAGCAGGGAGTTCAAGCAATCAGCCCCAGCATTTT. It specifies CASSYGAGSSSNQPQHF.

The rearrangement links TRBV23-1 to TRBJ1-1; perhaps TRBD1 as D (6 bases). TRBV23-1 falls under the ORF class, with uncertain function. Trimming removed 3 bases from V and 1 base from J, with 15 bases in between. The CDR3 has 16 amino acids. For the CDR3, the DNA is TGCGCCAGCAGTCACCATCCCGGGACACAGAACACTGAAGCTTTCTTT. Protein: CASSHHPGTQNTEAFF.

This clonotype was counted between two and nine times. The rearrangement links TRBV6-5 to TRBJ2-3; no clear D. Germline lookup yields CDR1 MNHEY and CDR2 SVGAGI. This CDR3 region has 15 residues. The ends were cut back, 2 bases at V and 1 base at J, with 10 bases in the middle. Here the CDR3 DNA reads TGTGCCAGCAGTTACGGGGATGGTCGCACAGATACGCAGTATTTT. Its translation: CASSYGDGRTDTQYF.

V is TRBV4-1 and J is TRBJ2-1; D gene uncertain. From germline, CDR1 is MGHRA and CDR2 YSYEKL. This CDR3 has 15 residues. Deletions cut 6 bases from V and 0 bases from J, with 12 bases between. The CDR3 DNA reads as TGCGCCAGCAGTCTCAAATTCGGCTCCTACAATGAGCAGTTCTTC. This gives the protein CASSLKFGSYNEQFF.

The chain uses TRBV7-8 and TRBJ1-5; D not resolved. Germline V gene sequence: CDR1 SGHVS, CDR2 FQNEAQ. The CDR3 is 15 amino acids. V gave up 1 base and J gave up 0 bases, with 7 bases separating them. The CDR3 nucleotides read TGTGCCAGCAGCTTAGAGACGGTTAGCAATCAGCCCCAGCATTTT. This encodes CASSLETVSNQPQHF.

The chain joins TRBV28 to TRBJ1-5; a weak D match, TRBD1 (6 bases). V lost 5 bases and J lost 4, with 21 bases in between. Looked up from germline, CDR1 is MDHEN and CDR2 is SYDVKM. The CDR3 runs 17 residues. CDR3 DNA sequence: TGTGCCAGCAGTCCCACGAGGGGACAAAGAGGGAATCAGCCCCAGCATTTT. Translation gives CASSPTRGQRGNQPQHF.

The chain employs TRBV20-1 and TRBJ2-5; TRBD1 aligns across 7 bases. The germline V gene encodes CDR1 DFQATT and CDR2 SNEGSKA (reference sequence). This CDR3 region has 15 residues. The V gene end was trimmed by 5 bases and the J gene end by 2 bases; junction bases not matched to a gene: 11. CDR3 in amino acids: CSAFISGQLQETQYF. For the CDR3, the DNA is TGCAGTGCTTTTATCTCGGGACAGTTACAAGAGACCCAGTACTTC.

J is TRBJ1-3 and V is TRBV27, with D maybe TRBD1 (6 bases). The CDR3 consists of 14 residues. The V end lost 2 bases, the J end lost 4 bases, and 9 bases lay between the germline ends. Germline assignment: CDR1 MNHEY and CDR2 SMNVEV (reference sequence). CDR3 nucleotides: TGTGCCAGCAGTTTAGCCGGACAGGGAAACACCATATATTTT. Amino acid sequence: CASSLAGQGNTIYF.

The chain carries TRBV28 and TRBJ1-1; D is ambiguous. The CDR3 totals 13 residues. Germline CDR1 is MDHEN and CDR2 is SYDVKM. Deletions cut 6 bases from V and 1 base from J, with 9 bases between. The CDR3 is CASSPWRNTEAFF. The DNA for the CDR3 is TGTGCCAGCAGCCCGTGGCGGAACACTGAAGCTTTCTTT.

J is TRBJ2-1 and V is TRBV19; D is unresolved. CDR3 length equals 13 residues. Trimming removed 3 bases at V and 7 bases at J, with 10 bases between. Germline V CDR1 and CDR2: LNHDA, SQIVND (reference sequence). Here the CDR3 DNA reads TGTGCCAGTAGTATTCGTATGGGTAATGAGCAGTTCTTC. This codes for CASSIRMGNEQFF.

About this clonotype itself: A read error may be the cause here, since a much bigger clone is one base away. V usage is TRBV7-6 and J usage is TRBJ1-3; D gene uncertain. This CDR3 has 16 amino acids. Germline V gene sequence: CDR1 SGHVS, CDR2 FNYEAQ. CDR3 loop: CASSTQEGWSGNTINF. CDR3 nucleotide sequence: TGTGCCAGCAGCACGCAAGAAGGGTGGTCTGGAAACACCATAAATTTT.

The V and J genes are TRBV6-5 and TRBJ1-2; D is undetermined. The V and J ends lost 5 bases and 3 bases respectively, with 16 bases between them. The CDR3 runs 15 residues. The germline gives CDR1 MNHEY, CDR2 SVGAGI. The CDR3 nucleotides are TGTGCCAGCAGTCAATGGGGTTCGTCAGACTATGGCTACACCTTC. This sequence encodes CASSQWGSSDYGYTF.

The rearrangement joins TRBV6-6 to TRBJ1-5; maybe TRBD1 (5 bases). The CDR3 is 13 amino acids. V was shortened by 5 bases and J by 2 bases, with 7 bases between the two germline ends. Per the germline V gene, CDR1 is MNHNY and CDR2 is SVGAGI (reference sequence). The CDR3 protein is CASSDSRNQPQHF. CDR3 coding DNA: TGTGCCAGCAGTGACAGCCGCAATCAGCCCCAGCATTTT.

The chain employs TRBV5-1 and TRBJ2-4, with D maybe TRBD1 (7 bases). Germline values: CDR1 SGHRS, CDR2 YFSETQ. Trimming removed 0 bases at V and 9 bases at J, with 13 bases between. The CDR3 is 14 residues long. The CDR3 bases are TGCGCCAGCAGCTTGGGGCAGGGGGGAAGCATTCAGTACTTC. Protein product: CASSLGQGGSIQYF.

The chain joins TRBV20-1 to TRBJ2-7; 8 bases match TRBD2. Looked up from germline, CDR1 is DFQATT and CDR2 is SNEGSKA (reference sequence). The J segment lost 6 bases and the V segment lost 5 bases, leaving 9 bases of the junction unmatched. The CDR3 is 13 amino acids. CDR3 in amino acids: CSAYPTSAGEQYF. Written as DNA, the CDR3 is TGCAGTGCTTATCCGACTAGCGCCGGCGAGCAGTACTTC.

Many counts were recorded for this clonotype. This chain uses TRBV11-2 with TRBJ2-5; 7 positions match TRBD2. CDR1 is SGHAT, CDR2 FQNNGV, per germline. There are 14 residues in the CDR3. Losses at the gene ends were 1 base for V and 2 bases for J; bases not matched to a gene: 1. The DNA for the CDR3 is TGTGCCAGCAGCTTAGGGACTAGTCAAGAGACCCAGTACTTC. It specifies CASSLGTSQETQYF.

This clonotype showed up just a few times. The chain uses TRBV6-2 or TRBV6-3 and TRBJ2-6; 10 bases align to TRBD2. This CDR3 is 17 amino acids long. Germline CDR1 reads MNHEY; CDR2 reads SVGEGT. V shed 6 bases, J shed 0 bases, and the junction held 5 bases outside the gene matches. As DNA, the CDR3 is TGTGCCAGCAGACTACTAGCGGGAAACTCTGGGGCCAACGTCCTGACTTTC. It encodes CASRLLAGNSGANVLTF.

This clonotype was counted between two and nine times. The rearrangement links TRBV9 to TRBJ2-3, with D perhaps matching TRBD1 (6 bases). CDR1 is SGDLS, CDR2 YYNGEE, per germline. Between the trimmed V and J ends, which lost 2 bases and 1 base, there was a span of 11 bases. The CDR3 spans 15 residues. The DNA for the CDR3 is TGTGCCAGCAGCGTGGGACACGAAGGCACAGATACGCAGTATTTT. Its translation is CASSVGHEGTDTQYF.

This chain connects TRBV7-6 to TRBJ1-5; the D is unclear. In germline, CDR1 is SGHVS, CDR2 FNYEAQ. V was cut by 1 base and J by 2 bases, with 9 bases left in between. The CDR3 totals 15 residues. This CDR3 reads CASSLGHSGNQPQHF. DNA of the CDR3: TGTGCCAGCAGCTTAGGGCACTCGGGCAATCAGCCCCAGCATTTT.

The chain carries TRBV6-2 or TRBV6-3 and TRBJ2-7; 9 bases align to TRBD2. Germline CDR1 MNHEY, CDR2 SVGEGT. V shed 3 bases, J shed 2 bases, and the junction held 5 bases outside the gene matches. The CDR3 has 15 residues. The CDR3 spells CASSYISGSPYEQYV. In nucleotides, the CDR3 is TGTGCCAGCAGTTATATTAGCGGGAGCCCCTACGAGCAGTACGTC.